This T cell receptor (beta chain) derives from a study of cytomegalovirus exposure and HLA in healthy donors. As for this clone: At one boundary the junction diverges from the germline segment, which might be a read error.

The PCR ran on 60 Vbeta and 13 Jbeta primers. Repertoires were generated with immunoSEQ multiplex PCR, while TCRdb's copy carries only in-frame clones and drops some. The repertoire consists of about 160,000 clones, with around 84% occurring once and the leading ten covering 2% to 2.5%. Per the germline V gene, CDR1 is MNHEY and CDR2 is SMNVEV (reference sequence). The CDR3 length is 14 residues. The receptor comes from a man between 18 and 35 years old in good health and CMV-seropositive. Material: PBMCs. The chain is built from TRBV27 and TRBJ2-4, with D unresolved. The CDR3 sequence is CASPHPSAKNSQYF. CDR3 coding DNA: TGTGCCAGCCCCCACCCGTCGGCCAAAAACAGTCAGTACTTC.